The T cell receptor beta chain described here comes from a study of T-cell memory formation after mild COVID-19. 5'RACE, which relied on constant-segment primers, yielded TCR alpha and TCR beta cDNA libraries carrying sample barcodes and UMIs. MiXCR was run by TCRdb on the 5' RACE reads, yielding one entry per CDR3 protein. The table has fewer than 90,000 distinct CDR3 sequences, roughly 13% seen once; the top ten hold about 40%. Germline lookup yields CDR1 SSHAT and CDR2 FNYEAQ (reference sequence). The CDR3 is 13 amino acids. The junction had 5 bases not matched to a gene; V was cut back by 5 bases and J by 6 bases.

The sequence was collected from a man between 18 and 29 years old who had mild COVID-19 (a few samples of this study predate the infection). Cell type and time point are not known. The sequenced sample consisted of PBMCs or a T cell subset sorted from them (not recorded which). This chain uses TRBV7-7 with TRBJ2-7, with 9 nucleotides matching TRBD1. The CDR3 loop is CASSPKTGGEQYF. As DNA, the CDR3 is TGTGCCAGCAGCCCGAAGACAGGGGGCGAGCAGTACTTC.